The source of this TCR beta chain is a study of tumor-infiltrating lymphocytes in primary liver carcinoma. Study-level background: These patients were men and women whose ages were 30 to 69 years. Tumor stage was T1-T3 N0M0, and tumor size was roughly 4.2 to 11 cm across. General observations from the study: Blood's top-250-clone fraction was significantly lower than that of tumors (p = 0.039).

The CDR3 consists of 14 residues. Germline CDR1 is SGHVS and CDR2 is FQNEAQ. Co-extraction of both nucleic acids (RNA and DNA) used roughly 20-34 mg of unsorted bulk tissue. There were over 80% viable tumor cells in every single sample of tumor. About this clonotype itself: The target antigen is unknown. Mismatch with germline at one junction end may stem from a read error.

Synthesis of TCR beta cDNA was carried out from approximately 500 ng total RNA with a constant-region primer. Modified slightly, ARM-PCR produced TCR beta libraries over three nested multiplex PCR rounds. TRBV1-TRBV30 forward primers paired with a C-beta reverse primer were used in the first two PCR rounds, which ran roughly 9 cycles each. TCRdb fed the multiplex PCR reads into MiXCR, producing one record per CDR3 protein. The sample has approximately 74,000 distinct CDR3 sequences, about two thirds seen once. The rearrangement joins TRBV7-8 to TRBJ1-1; D unresolved. This clonotype was sampled from a woman in her sixties or seventies with primary liver carcinoma and hepatitis B virus infection. The specimen sequenced was liver tumor tissue from sampling region 4. Stated subset: tumor region T4, right-lateral pole. CDR3 sequence: CTSSLREVNIEAFF. CDR3 bases: TGTACCAGCAGCTTAAGGGAGGTGAACATTGAAGCTTTCTTT.